Below are 25 T cell receptor beta chains sequenced from a single sample in a study of T-cell reconstitution after alpha-beta-depleted transplantation in children (dated by TCRdb to about 2016). Libraries were prepared through PCR. The data were produced on an Illumina HiSeq 2500. TCR libraries were prepared with molecular barcoding, using unique molecular identifiers to normalize TCRbeta repertoire quantification. TCRdb reran the public reads through fastp at Q25 and MiXCR, keeping productive beta chains. Rows matching on CDR3 protein sequence are summarized as one entry with the most common DNA and genes. The sample records about 97,000 distinct CDR3 sequences, approximately 8% of which are singletons. The top ten clones comprise about 16% of the sample. The treatment or condition label for this specimen denotes: allogeneic hematopoietic cell transplantation with graft depleted of TCRalphabeta T cells and CD19 B cells.

This specimen consisted of PBMCs, obtained before TCRalphabeta/CD19-depleted stem cell transplant. The receptors originated from a boy younger than 10 with acute lymphoblastic leukemia, due to receive a stem cell transplant.

Note on this clonotype: A read error is possible here, since a much larger clone lies one base away. Given the absence of the conserved phenylalanine or tryptophan at the CDR3 end, a read error is likely. The J gene is TRBJ2-3, the V gene TRBV20-1, with a possible D match to TRBD2 (6 bases). Germline V CDR1 and CDR2: DFQATT, SNEGSKA (reference sequence). Trimming took off 7 bases at V and 4 bases at J, with 12 bases between the two ends. The CDR3 loop spans 12 amino acids. The CDR3 nucleotides read TGCAGTGGGCAGGAGGGCCCAGATACGCAGTATGTT. It encodes CSGQEGPDTQYV.

This clonotype was counted only a few times. The chain carries TRBV4-2 and TRBJ2-7, with D possibly TRBD1 on 5 matching bases. Germline CDR1 LGHNA, CDR2 YNFKEQ. This CDR3 is built from 14 residues. V lost 5 bases, J lost 2 bases, and 13 bases lay in between. The CDR3 loop is CASSVGREPYEQYF. The CDR3 nucleotides are TGTGCCAGCAGCGTCGGCAGGGAACCCTACGAGCAGTACTTC.

The rearrangement links TRBV12-3 or TRBV12-4 to TRBJ1-1; D is perhaps TRBD1 (5 bases). Trimming left V 1 base short and J 1 base short, with 19 bases between. This CDR3 has 18 residues. The CDR3 spells CASSLGIGLGRGNTEAFF. The DNA of the CDR3 is TGTGCCAGCAGTTTAGGTATTGGTCTGGGACGGGGGAACACTGAAGCTTTCTTT.

The V and J genes are TRBV4-3 and TRBJ1-2; D is unclear. This CDR3 is 13 amino acids long. V dropped 0 bases and J dropped 2 bases, with 4 bases sitting between them. Germline assignment: CDR1 LGHNA and CDR2 YSLEER. Here the CDR3 DNA reads TGCGCCAGCAGCCAAGAGGGAAACTATGGCTACACCTTC. Protein sequence: CASSQEGNYGYTF.

This clonotype was found many times. The chain joins TRBV10-2 to TRBJ2-5; the match to TRBD2 covers 7 bases. Looked up from germline, CDR1 is WSHSY and CDR2 is SAAADI. CDR3 length: 14 amino acids. The junction had 6 bases not matched to a gene; V was cut back by 6 bases and J by 2 bases. In nucleotides, the CDR3 is TGCGCCAGCAGCCACGGGAGGAATCAAGAGACCCAGTACTTC. Its translation is CASSHGRNQETQYF.

The CDR3 sequence is CASSSRGGLGNTEAFF. Written as DNA, the CDR3 is TGCGCCAGCAGCTCCCGGGGGGGGTTGGGCAACACTGAAGCTTTCTTT. The chain has TRBV5-1 and TRBJ1-1; tentative D call: TRBD1 (5 bases). V lost 3 bases and J lost 2, with 17 bases in between. The CDR3 totals 16 residues. Per the germline V gene, CDR1 is SGHRS and CDR2 is YFSETQ.

This clonotype appeared many times. This rearrangement joins TRBV10-3 to TRBJ1-2; D is unclear. Germline V CDR1 and CDR2: ENHRY, SYGVKD. V lost 7 bases and J 0 bases, leaving 9 bases between the germline ends. The CDR3 consists of 13 residues. DNA for the CDR3: TGTGCCATCATGACGCCAGCTAACTATGGCTACACCTTC. Its translation: CAIMTPANYGYTF.

This clonotype showed up many times. The chain uses TRBV20-1 and TRBJ2-7; possibly TRBD1 or TRBD2 for D (5 bases each). CDR3 length: 15 amino acids. Trimming shortened V by 6 bases and J by 5 bases, and 23 bases separated the two germline ends. The germline CDR1 and CDR2 sequences are DFQATT and SNEGSKA (reference sequence). CDR3 in amino acids: CSAPSPGPKANEQYF. CDR3 DNA sequence: TGCAGTGCGCCCTCGCCGGGACCCAAGGCTAACGAGCAGTACTTC.

The table lists this clonotype with many counts. The rearrangement uses TRBV12-3 or TRBV12-4 and TRBJ2-1, with D perhaps matching TRBD1 or TRBD2 (5 bases each). The CDR3 totals 15 residues. Trimming removed 3 bases from V and 3 bases from J, with 12 bases in between. CDR3 sequence: CASSLGVAGYNEQFF. The CDR3 DNA sequence: TGTGCCAGCAGTTTGGGGGTAGCTGGCTACAATGAGCAGTTCTTC.

V is TRBV7-2 and J is TRBJ2-7, with TRBD2 as a possible D gene (6 bases). The CDR3 covers 14 residues. The germline gives CDR1 SGHTA, CDR2 FQGNSA. V dropped 5 bases and J dropped 6 bases, with 17 bases sitting between them. The CDR3, as DNA: TGTGCCAGCAGCGTTAGCGGTGGCCTCACCGAGCAGTACTTC. Its protein product is CASSVSGGLTEQYF.

This clonotype appeared many times. This chain connects TRBV29-1 to TRBJ2-4; TRBD1 matches at 8 bases. Germline V CDR1 and CDR2: SQVTM, ANQGSEA. The CDR3 spans 12 residues. J was trimmed by 7 bases and V by 4 bases; bases with no gene match: 3. Written as DNA, the CDR3 is TGCAGCGTTGGACAGGGGCGGAACATTCAGTACTTC. Residues: CSVGQGRNIQYF.

The CDR3 DNA follows: TGTGCCAGCAGCGTAGCTCCTAGCGGGGGGAGAGAAGAGACCCAGTACTTC. The encoded protein is CASSVAPSGGREETQYF. The chain recombines TRBV9 with TRBJ2-5; 11 positions agree with TRBD2. After removal of 0 bases from V and 3 bases from J, the junction contained 7 bases not matched to a gene. The CDR3 totals 17 residues. CDR1 and CDR2 from the germline V gene are SGDLS and YYNGEE.

The chain employs TRBV3-1 and TRBJ2-3; no clear D. The CDR3 runs to 14 residues. Deletions cut 2 bases from V and 4 bases from J, with 10 bases between. In germline, CDR1 is LGHDT, CDR2 YNNKEL (reference sequence). The CDR3 DNA is TGTGCCAGCAGCCAACTGGCGGTGGCAGATACGCAGTATTTT. Amino acids: CASSQLAVADTQYF.

A note on this clonotype: This may be a read error: a much more frequent sequence differs by one nucleotide. This chain uses TRBV4-2 with TRBJ2-3; 8 nucleotides agree with TRBD2. J gave up 1 base and V 4 bases, and 13 bases lay outside the gene matches. From germline, CDR1 is LGHNA and CDR2 YNFKEQ. The CDR3 consists of 18 residues. The CDR3 is CASSPRSGGIYRTDTQYF. In DNA form, the CDR3 reads TGTGCCAGCAGCCCTCGGAGCGGGGGTATCTACCGCACAGATACGCAGTATTTT.

This clonotype was seen more than once but under ten times. V usage is TRBV9 and J usage is TRBJ2-6; no clear D. The CDR3 loop spans 14 amino acids. The V gene's germline CDR1 is SGDLS and CDR2 YYNGEE. The germline V and J ends were trimmed by 2 bases and 0 bases, with 3 bases remaining between them. The CDR3 DNA reads TGTGCCAGCAGCGTCGACTCTGGGGCCAACGTCCTGACTTTC. It translates to CASSVDSGANVLTF.

The chain joins TRBV4-2 to TRBJ2-1; TRBD2 agrees at 8 bases. The CDR3 contains 17 residues. The V gene end was trimmed by 0 bases and the J gene end by 1 base; junction bases not matched to a gene: 5. Germline lookup yields CDR1 LGHNA and CDR2 YNFKEQ. This CDR3 reads CASSQDGSGVSYNEQFF. The CDR3 coding sequence is TGTGCCAGCAGCCAAGACGGTAGCGGGGTGTCCTACAATGAGCAGTTCTTC.

Ten or more counts support this clonotype. The chain has TRBV6-4 and TRBJ2-1; 13 bases map to TRBD2. The CDR3 loop spans 15 amino acids. Germline lookup yields CDR1 MRHNA and CDR2 SNTAGT. V dropped 3 bases and J dropped 7; count of bases not matched to a gene: 3. The CDR3 here is CASSETSGGLNEQFF. CDR3 nucleotide sequence: TGTGCCAGCAGTGAGACTAGCGGGGGGTTGAATGAGCAGTTCTTC.

This clonotype appeared many times. The chain employs TRBV4-3 and TRBJ2-1, with D possibly matching TRBD1 (6 bases). This CDR3 is 15 amino acids long. Trimming took 1 base from V and 0 from J, leaving 7 bases between them. Germline assignment: CDR1 LGHNA and CDR2 YSLEER. The CDR3 DNA reads as TGCGCCAGCAGCCAAGTAGGGGGCTCCTACAATGAGCAGTTCTTC. The encoded protein is CASSQVGGSYNEQFF.

This clonotype was seen more than once but under ten times. This chain uses TRBV5-1 with TRBJ2-3; 9 nucleotides align to TRBD2. The CDR3 spans 15 residues. CDR1 is SGHRS, CDR2 YFSETQ, per germline. J gave up 3 bases and V 3 bases, and 5 bases lay outside the gene matches. As DNA, the CDR3 is TGCGCCAGCAGCTGGAGGCTAGCGGGGACAGATACGCAGTATTTT. Protein sequence: CASSWRLAGTDTQYF. Together with reference TRBV5-1 and TRBJ2-3, the CDR3 gives the full variable domain: KAGVTQTPRYLIKTRGQQVTLSCSPISGHRSVSWYQQTPGQGLQFLFEYFSETQRNKGNFPGRFSGRQFSNSRSEMNVSTLELGDSALYLCASSWRLAGTDTQYFGPGTRLTVL.

This clonotype was observed a handful of times. The genes are TRBV10-3 and TRBJ2-1; TRBD1 matches at 9 bases. Trimming cost V 2 bases and J 7 bases; bases outside gene matches: 3. CDR3 length: 14 residues. Germline V gene lookup returns CDR1 ENHRY and CDR2 SYGVKD. For the CDR3, the DNA is TGTGCCATCAGTGAGCCGGGACAGGGTAATGAGCAGTTCTTC. It translates to CAISEPGQGNEQFF.

There are a few counts of this clonotype. The chain uses TRBV12-3 or TRBV12-4 and TRBJ2-1, with D possibly matching TRBD1 (5 bases). Trimming stripped 6 bases from V and 5 bases from J, with 5 bases between. The CDR3 loop spans 11 amino acids. The CDR3 sequence is CASRQDNEQFF. The CDR3 DNA sequence: TGTGCCAGCAGACAGGACAATGAGCAGTTCTTC.

This clonotype was detected many times. The rearrangement joins TRBV9 to TRBJ1-2, with D tentatively TRBD1 (6 bases). V was trimmed by 0 bases and J by 6 bases, leaving 18 bases between them. Germline V CDR1 and CDR2: SGDLS, YYNGEE. This CDR3 has 16 amino acids. CDR3 region: CASSVAPTGRADGYTF. In DNA, the CDR3 is TGTGCCAGCAGCGTAGCCCCGACAGGCCGGGCGGATGGCTACACCTTC.

This clonotype was counted at least ten times. The CDR3 nucleotides read TGTGCCAGCAGCCAAGCGGCAGGGGAAGGGAACACTGAAGCTTTCTTT. Protein sequence: CASSQAAGEGNTEAFF. The V and J genes are TRBV4-2 and TRBJ1-1; tentative D call: TRBD1 (6 bases). The CDR3 has 16 amino acids. The germline V gene has CDR1 LGHNA and CDR2 YNFKEQ. Trimming stripped 1 base from V and 1 base from J, with 13 bases between.

This clonotype was picked up many times. The gene calls are TRBV7-9 and TRBJ2-3; 8 bases map to TRBD2. Germline CDR1 and CDR2: SEHNR and FQNEAQ (reference sequence). This CDR3 has 15 amino acids. Unmatched junction bases numbered 4, after V lost 5 bases and J lost 0 bases. CDR3 nucleotide sequence: TGTGCCAGCAGCCCTAGCGGGTCTAGCACAGATACGCAGTATTTT. Translation: CASSPSGSSTDTQYF.

The rearrangement joins TRBV20-1 to TRBJ1-2; D might be TRBD1 (5 bases). V was shortened by 5 bases and J by 6 bases, with 10 bases between the two germline ends. The CDR3 length is 11 residues. Germline-derived CDR1 and CDR2 are DFQATT and SNEGSKA (reference sequence). Written as DNA, the CDR3 is TGCAGTGCTTCGGGGGTCGATGGCTACACCTTC. This gives the protein CSASGVDGYTF.